The 30 T cell receptor beta chains below were found in one sample sequenced in a study of cytomegalovirus exposure and HLA in healthy donors. A multiplex PCR was run with 60 Vbeta primers and 13 Jbeta primers. Profiling relied on immunoSEQ multiplex PCR, and the TCRdb table lists in-frame clones only, not all of them. The sample lists some 150,000 clones; more than 75% were seen once. The sequencing sample was made of PBMCs. The receptors originated from a man aged 18 to 30 in good health and CMV-seropositive.

The genes are TRBV30 and TRBJ1-2, with D uncertain. Germline V gene sequence: CDR1 GTSNPN, CDR2 SVGIG (reference sequence). The V end was cut by 5 bases, the J end by 6 bases, with 7 bases between. This CDR3 has 10 amino acids. This CDR3 reads CAWASDGYTF. The CDR3 DNA sequence: TGTGCCTGGGCGTCGGATGGCTACACCTTC. Full variable domain (missing parts from reference TRBV30 and TRBJ1-2): SQTIHQWPATLVQPVGSPLSLECTVEGTSNPNLYWYRQAAGRGLQLLFYSVGIGQISSEVPQNLSASRPQDRQFILSSKKLLLSDSGFYLCAWASDGYTFGSGTRLTVV.

DNA for the CDR3: TGTGCCAGTAGTATGACTAGCGGGTACGAGCAGTACTTC. Amino acid sequence: CASSMTSGYEQYF. This chain connects TRBV19 to TRBJ2-7; 10 bases map to TRBD2. V gave up 3 bases and J gave up 4 bases; unmatched junction bases: 0. Germline V gives CDR1 LNHDA, CDR2 SQIVND (reference sequence). This CDR3 has 13 residues.

The V gene is TRBV7-3, the J gene TRBJ2-3; TRBD1 is a possible D gene (6 bases). The CDR3 extends over 13 amino acids. Germline assignment: CDR1 SGHTA and CDR2 FQGTGA. Between the trimmed V and J ends, which lost 10 bases and 0 bases, there was a span of 11 bases. The CDR3, as DNA: TGTGCCACCGGACAGACTAGCACAGATACGCAGTATTTT. Encoded protein: CATGQTSTDTQYF.

The chain uses TRBV11-3 and TRBJ2-5; the D gene is possibly TRBD2 (6 bases). The CDR3 contains 14 residues. With 5 bases removed from V and 3 bases from J, the gap between germline ends came to 13 bases. CDR1 is SGHNT and CDR2 is YENEEA in the germline V gene. As DNA, the CDR3 is TGTGCCAGCAGCGTCGGAGGGTTTGAAGAGACCCAGTACTTC. Residues: CASSVGGFEETQYF.

The chain carries TRBV6-1 and TRBJ1-2; TRBD1 might be the D (6 bases). The germline V gene has CDR1 MNHNS and CDR2 SASEGT. The V and J ends lost 11 bases and 4 bases respectively, with 23 bases between them. The CDR3 totals 15 residues. DNA for the CDR3: TGTGCCGGGGAGAACGCCGGTCAAGGGGGCTATGGCTACACCTTC. This gives the protein CAGENAGQGGYGYTF.

The CDR3 reads CASSDTGTGGYNEQFF. DNA of the CDR3: TGCGCCAGCAGTGACACCGGGACAGGGGGGTACAATGAGCAGTTCTTC. The chain carries TRBV10-1 and TRBJ2-1; TRBD1 matches at 11 bases. Germline loops: CDR1 WNHNN, CDR2 SYGVQD (reference sequence). This CDR3 is 16 amino acids long. V lost 3 bases, J lost 4 bases, and 5 bases stayed unmatched.

V usage is TRBV7-8 and J usage is TRBJ2-1; 10 bases are a match to TRBD1. With 2 bases clipped from V and 1 base from J, the junction kept 8 bases outside the gene matches. This CDR3 has 18 residues. Looked up from germline, CDR1 is SGHVS and CDR2 is FQNEAQ. In nucleotides, the CDR3 is TGTGCCAGCAGCTTAAGGGACAGGGGTGTGCAATCCTACAATGAGCAGTTCTTC. Protein: CASSLRDRGVQSYNEQFF.

The V gene is TRBV29-1, the J gene TRBJ2-3, with 8 positions matching TRBD2. V lost 4 bases, J lost 3 bases, and 9 bases stayed unmatched. CDR3 length equals 15 residues. Germline lookup yields CDR1 SQVTM and CDR2 ANQGSEA. The CDR3 is CSVATSGSRTDTQYF. In DNA form, the CDR3 reads TGCAGCGTTGCCACCAGCGGGAGTCGGACAGATACGCAGTATTTT.

The chain recombines TRBV18 with TRBJ2-7, with D perhaps matching TRBD1 (5 bases). CDR1 and CDR2 from the germline V gene are KGHSH and LQKENI. Trimming took off 4 bases at V and 0 bases at J, with 7 bases between the two ends. The CDR3 has 13 amino acids. CDR3 loop: CASSQGNSYEQYF. In DNA, the CDR3 is TGTGCCAGCTCACAGGGGAACTCCTACGAGCAGTACTTC.

This clone was observed a handful of times. The chain joins TRBV6-6 to TRBJ2-5, with 9 bases fitting TRBD1. V shed 8 bases, J shed 9 bases, and the junction held 10 bases outside the gene matches. The CDR3 loop spans 13 amino acids. Germline assignment: CDR1 MNHNY and CDR2 SVGAGI (reference sequence). The CDR3 protein is CASWDRDWVAQYF. The DNA for the CDR3 is TGTGCCAGCTGGGACAGGGACTGGGTGGCCCAGTACTTC.

The CDR3 nucleotides are TGTGCCACCAGCAGAGCCGCGACAGGGTACGAGCAGTACTTC. Its protein product is CATSRAATGYEQYF. The chain carries TRBV15 and TRBJ2-7; TRBD1 agrees at 7 bases. CDR3 length equals 14 residues. V lost 1 base and J lost 4; bases outside the gene matches: 4. Germline loops: CDR1 LNHNV, CDR2 YYDKDF (reference sequence).

The J gene is TRBJ1-5, the V gene TRBV5-6; D perhaps matches TRBD1 (6 bases). The CDR3 extends over 14 amino acids. The germline gives CDR1 SGHDT, CDR2 YYEEEE. Trimming took 4 bases from V and 7 from J, leaving 15 bases between them. The CDR3 sequence is CASSPQGKGQPQHF. Here the CDR3 DNA reads TGTGCCAGCAGCCCACAGGGAAAAGGACAGCCCCAGCATTTT.

This chain's CDR3 is CASEEVRSVRPEKLFF. The CDR3 region has the DNA TGTGCCAGCGAAGAAGTGCGTTCGGTGCGTCCGGAAAAACTGTTTTTT. V gene TRBV7-9 combines with J gene TRBJ1-4; D unresolved. Germline CDR1 SEHNR, CDR2 FQNEAQ (reference sequence). V lost 8 bases and J 8 bases, leaving 24 bases between the germline ends. This CDR3 spans 16 amino acids.

This clone was found once. The chain uses TRBV19 and TRBJ2-7; TRBD1 is a possible D gene (6 bases). Germline V lookup: CDR1 LNHDA, CDR2 SQIVND (reference sequence). The V and J ends lost 3 bases and 3 bases respectively, with 18 bases between them. The CDR3 is made up of 16 amino acids. The CDR3 coding sequence is TGTGCCAGTAGTATGGGAACCGGGACACACATCTACGAGCAGTACTTC. The encoded protein is CASSMGTGTHIYEQYF.

This clone was recorded only once. CDR3 DNA sequence: TGTGCCAGTAGTATTGGGACACTCTTTAGAGGTACCAATGAGCAGTTCTTC. Translated, it gives CASSIGTLFRGTNEQFF. The chain combines TRBV19 with TRBJ2-1; D might be TRBD1 (6 bases). This CDR3 is built from 17 residues. Per germline, CDR1 LNHDA and CDR2 SQIVND (reference sequence). V was clipped by 3 bases and J by 6 bases, with 21 bases between them.

This clone has just a few counts. V is TRBV10-3 and J is TRBJ2-7, with 8 bases that match TRBD1. Germline CDR1 and CDR2: ENHRY and SYGVKD. With V trimmed by 3 bases and J by 6 bases, 7 bases remained unmatched. The CDR3 length is 14 residues. The CDR3 here is CAISDVDRAGEQYF. The CDR3 DNA follows: TGTGCCATCAGTGACGTGGACAGGGCTGGCGAGCAGTACTTC.

The chain employs TRBV7-9 and TRBJ1-1; a possible D gene is TRBD1 (5 bases). V was clipped by 0 bases and J by 4 bases, with 12 bases between them. The CDR3 length is 15 residues. The V gene's germline CDR1 is SEHNR and CDR2 FQNEAQ (reference sequence). This CDR3 is CASSLATGEGTEAFF. In DNA, the CDR3 is TGTGCCAGCAGCTTAGCAACGGGGGAAGGCACTGAAGCTTTCTTT.

This rearrangement joins TRBV5-1 to TRBJ1-1, with D perhaps matching TRBD1 (6 bases). The CDR3 spans 12 residues. Germline CDR1 SGHRS, CDR2 YFSETQ. V was pared by 2 bases and J by 8 bases, with 10 bases between. DNA of the CDR3: TGCGCCAGCAGCTTTGGGGACATGGAAGCTTTCTTT. Protein sequence: CASSFGDMEAFF.

The rearrangement joins TRBV5-1 to TRBJ2-1, with no clear D. The CDR3 has 13 residues. CDR1 and CDR2 (germline): SGHRS, YFSETQ. Trimming pared 4 bases from V and 0 bases from J, leaving 5 bases between. The CDR3 DNA is TGCGCCAGCAGCCAATCCTCCTACAATGAGCAGTTCTTC. This gives the protein CASSQSSYNEQFF. Filled out from reference TRBV5-1 and TRBJ2-1, the complete variable domain reads KAGVTQTPRYLIKTRGQQVTLSCSPISGHRSVSWYQQTPGQGLQFLFEYFSETQRNKGNFPGRFSGRQFSNSRSEMNVSTLELGDSALYLCASSQSSYNEQFFGPGTRLTVL.

V gene TRBV19 combines with J gene TRBJ1-2; D might be TRBD1 (5 bases). Trimming cost V 5 bases and J 8 bases, with 18 bases left between them. From germline, CDR1 is LNHDA and CDR2 SQIVND (reference sequence). The CDR3 is 14 residues long. The CDR3 loop reads CASSPGTPIMGYTF. CDR3 coding DNA: TGTGCCAGTAGTCCCGGGACTCCGATAATGGGCTACACCTTC.

Only one count was recorded for this clone. The V call is TRBV4-1, the J call TRBJ2-3; 13 bases match TRBD2. The V gene's germline CDR1 is MGHRA and CDR2 YSYEKL. This CDR3 is 19 amino acids long. Trimming took 4 bases from V and 0 from J; bases not matched to a gene: 10. CDR3 nucleotide sequence: TGCGCCAGCAGCCCTGGACTAGCGGGAGTGGGGTTGAGCACAGATACGCAGTATTTT. Its translation: CASSPGLAGVGLSTDTQYF.

V and J are TRBV6-5 and TRBJ2-1; no firm D call. V lost 11 bases and J 4 bases, leaving 12 bases between the germline ends. Germline CDR1 is MNHEY and CDR2 is SVGAGI. This CDR3 contains 12 residues. The CDR3 DNA follows: TGTGCCGCACGTAGTCGGTACAATGAGCAGTTCTTC. This gives the protein CAARSRYNEQFF.

This rearrangement joins TRBV7-8 to TRBJ2-1, with D possibly being TRBD1 (6 bases). This CDR3 comprises 15 residues. Germline CDR1 is SGHVS and CDR2 is FQNEAQ. Between the trimmed V and J ends, which lost 4 bases and 3 bases, there was a span of 13 bases. CDR3 sequence (DNA): TGTGCCAGCAGCTCTAGACAGGTTAGCTACAATGAGCAGTTCTTC. Amino acid sequence: CASSSRQVSYNEQFF.

The rearrangement uses TRBV7-9 and TRBJ1-2, with TRBD1 matching 8 bases. This CDR3 region has 15 residues. V shed 2 bases, J shed 6 bases, and the junction held 8 bases outside the gene matches. Germline CDR1 reads SEHNR; CDR2 reads FQNEAQ (reference sequence). The DNA of the CDR3 is TGTGCCAGCAGCTTACTTAAGACAGGGGATGATGGCTACACCTTC. Amino acids: CASSLLKTGDDGYTF.

This rearrangement joins TRBV19 to TRBJ1-1; TRBD1 agrees at 8 bases. The CDR3 runs 17 residues. In germline, CDR1 is LNHDA, CDR2 SQIVND (reference sequence). V was pared by 5 bases and J by 1 base, with 12 bases of the junction left unmatched. CDR3 residues: CASSWRQGTRENTEAFF. CDR3 bases: TGTGCCAGTAGTTGGAGACAGGGGACGCGGGAGAACACTGAAGCTTTCTTT.

The genes are TRBV28 and TRBJ1-1; 7 nucleotides align to TRBD1. CDR1 and CDR2 from the germline V gene are MDHEN and SYDVKM. This CDR3 is built from 16 residues. The junction had 7 bases not matched to a gene; V was cut back by 3 bases and J by 0 bases. The CDR3 region is CASSFNRGSMNTEAFF. The CDR3 DNA reads as TGTGCCAGCAGTTTTAACAGGGGAAGCATGAACACTGAAGCTTTCTTT.

The chain carries TRBV5-6 and TRBJ2-7, with 9 bases aligning to TRBD1. The ends lost 6 bases at V and 4 bases at J; junction bases unmatched: 8. The CDR3 is 14 residues long. The germline V gene has CDR1 SGHDT and CDR2 YYEEEE. CDR3 DNA sequence: TGTGCCAGCAACCACAGGGGGCAAGGGTACGAGCAGTACTTC. Translated, it gives CASNHRGQGYEQYF.

The rearrangement joins TRBV7-9 to TRBJ2-7; 8 bases align to TRBD1. V was clipped by 5 bases and J by 3 bases; unmatched bases: 9. CDR1 SEHNR and CDR2 FQNEAQ come from the germline V gene (reference sequence). The CDR3 covers 15 residues. The CDR3 protein is CASSQAGQEYYEQYF. CDR3 in DNA: TGTGCCAGCAGCCAGGCGGGACAGGAATACTACGAGCAGTACTTC.

The DNA of the CDR3 is TGTGCCAGCAGCTTACAGGGGTACGATGGCTACACCTTC. Its translation: CASSLQGYDGYTF. The chain is built from TRBV7-2 and TRBJ1-2; weak D call: TRBD1 (6 bases). V was pared by 2 bases and J by 6 bases, with 10 bases between. Germline V lookup: CDR1 SGHTA, CDR2 FQGNSA. The CDR3 is 13 amino acids.

V and J are TRBV28 and TRBJ2-1, with 11 bases that match TRBD2. The CDR3 is 16 amino acids. The J segment lost 10 bases and the V segment lost 2 bases, leaving 10 bases of the junction unmatched. Germline CDR1 and CDR2: MDHEN and SYDVKM. The CDR3 DNA is TGTGCCAGCAGTTTACTGGGCACTAGCGGGAGTGAGGAGCAGTTCTTC. It yields the protein CASSLLGTSGSEEQFF.